The TCR beta chain described here comes from a study of CD39 and CD103 CD8 tumor-infiltrating T cells (dated by TCRdb to the late 2010s). Turning to the overall study: An HPV-positive HNSCC, an HPV-negative HNSCC, an ovarian cancer and a melanoma patient were represented in the repertoire comparisons shown. Repertoires of CD8 TIL subsets defined by CD103 and CD39 were compared with peripheral memory CD8 T cells by TCRbeta CDR3 deep sequencing. Points the paper makes about the study in general: DP CD8 TILs appeared to be more oligoclonal than DN and SP CD8 TILs and blood memory CD8 T cells, with 56-86% covered by the top 30 clonotypes. DP TIL clonotypes were rarely detected in blood or uninvolved lymph node, whereas DN TIL clonotypes were found to largely overlap with peripheral memory CD8 repertoires.

No therapy was being received by patients at the time of sample collection, although prior treatments had ranged from chemotherapy, radiotherapy, surgery and immunotherapy to none. After thawing, cells were enriched for T lymphocytes using a negative-selection kit, with EpCAM beads added for tumor-infiltrating lymphocytes. CD8 TIL subsets were FACS-sorted as CD3+CD4-CD8+CD45RA- cells split by CD39 and CD103 expression into DN, SP and DP. Tumor specimens were cut into small pieces, digested for 1 h with hyaluronidase, collagenase and DNase, then filtered, enriched over Ficoll and cryopreserved. Populations were sorted to 98% to 99% purity on a FACSAria II, and cell pellets were frozen for TCR sequencing without culture. For each subset, between 10,000 and 100,000 sorted cells were used for genomic DNA extraction with the DNeasy Blood and Tissue Kit. The immunoSEQ service sequenced and mapped the TCRbeta V-J or V-D-J regions, with each sample reaching coverage above 8x. In the source study's methods: Analysis was restricted to productive rearrangements exported from the immunoSEQ Analyzer platform, and clonality was assessed using the 500 most abundant clones. Repertoire overlap between populations was quantified with the Morisita-Horn similarity index and the Jaccard index. Morisita-Horn similarity between CD8 T-cell subset TCR repertoires was measured in roughly six cancer patients. As stored in TCRdb, this immuneACCESS dataset retains in-frame rearrangements with V and J assigned. A fraction of the clones does not appear; measured against another copy, unresolved V genes explain less than half of the discrepancy, and the remainder lacks a known reason. The DNA gave D and trimming, while V, J and clone size come from that table. In all, the sample holds some 3,000 clones, and around 82% of those were seen once. Under 25% of the sample is taken by the ten largest.

Comments on this clone: Its antigen remains unidentified. Base qualities are not provided; no much larger clone lies one nucleotide away.

The CDR3, from cysteine to phenylalanine, totals 17 residues. Only CDR3 DNA is held: 51 bases, read in frame from base 1. Based on the germline V gene, the CDR1 and CDR2 sequences are LGHNA and YSLEER. Unmatched junction bases come to 15, with V trimmed by 4 bases and J by 6 bases. The rearranged chain carries TRBV4-3 and TRBJ2-3; 8 bases in between match TRBD1. This receptor was taken from a human donor with head and neck squamous cell carcinoma. The material sequenced was CD39- CD103- CD8+ T cells sorted from the tumor. The cell subset or site label, read with the paper, signifies: CD103-CD39- double-negative CD45RA- CD8 T cells. The CDR3 amino acid sequence is: CASSLGQVAGRYDTQYF. Read as DNA, the sequence is TGCGCCAGCAGCCTGGGACAGGTCGCGGGAAGGTATGATACGCAGTATTTT.